The entry below describes one T cell receptor beta chain. The specificity of this receptor is unknown. The sample holds no much larger clone one base away, and base qualities are not on file. These data are taken from a study of beta chain features in type 1 diabetes (dated by TCRdb to the late 2010s). As for the study more broadly: Mean age, gender distribution, total cell number and subset yield were not different between patients and healthy donors. In the study, TCRB repertoires of sorted circulating CD4+ T cell subsets from recently diagnosed type 1 diabetes patients were compared with those of matched healthy donors. A total of 90 million to 140 million sorted cells were examined across all samples, and RNA yield correlated strongly with the number of cells per subset. Regulatory and stem cell-like memory subsets were obtained from only 8 patients and about 8 healthy donors, while naive and central memory subsets were obtained from all 30 or so donors.

Here is what the overall study found, with its caveats: Because small numbers of individuals were included in the HLA sub-analyses, any influence of HLA type on TCRB rearrangement was left unresolved. Naive, central memory and regulatory TCRB repertoires appeared to be more similar among patients than among healthy donors. At VDJ recombination sites, type 1 diabetes patients had fewer insertions and more deleted nucleotides, which implies abnormalities in thymic rearrangement. Sequencing cDNA rather than genomic DNA could over-represent highly expressing activated cells, although activation and CD3 levels did not differ between groups. PCR might favor shorter templates, but patient and control samples were amplified and corrected together, so any skew would affect both groups equally. In all four CD4+ subsets, TCRB CDR3 length was moderately but significantly shorter in type 1 diabetes patients.

The CDR3 covers 15 residues, taking in both the cysteine and the phenylalanine. The sequence is cut down to CDR3 DNA, 45 bases in frame from base 1. The entire isolated RNA was reverse transcribed using the High Capacity cDNA Reverse Transcription Kit, and thus expressed TCRB transcripts were sequenced. Deep immunoSEQ sequencing was performed on naive, central memory and regulatory T cell samples, with an average of roughly 3.3 million total reads per sample. Sorted cells were lysed in RLT buffer and RNA was extracted with DNase-treated RNeasy Micro or Mini kits, depending on cell number. To prevent cross-contamination, each cell subset was processed individually, whereas patient and healthy donor samples were processed jointly. The immunoSEQ multiplex PCR was used to amplify TCRB sequences from cDNA, generating 87-bp fragments that spanned the CDR3 region. Sequencing of the amplicons was performed on the Illumina HiSeq platform. The authors processed their data as follows. Synthetic template baselines were used to correct PCR bias computationally, reads within Hamming distance 2 were collapsed together, and singletons that could not be merged were discarded. Reads were aligned against IMGT so that V, D and J genes, CDR3 length and insertions or deletions at six rearrangement sites could be assigned. Clonotype counts were normalized to sorted cell number within each subset before computing true diversity and Gini coefficients with the tcR R package. Repertoire sharing was quantified using the overlap coefficient calculated on TCRB nucleotide sequences. Out-of-frame TCRB sequences from naive cells were analyzed to stand in for the pre-selection repertoire. In its TCRdb copy, this immuneACCESS table keeps in-frame sequences only and misses some clones. Where compared with another copy, unresolved V genes explain less than half of these, and the others have no known cause. V, J and clone size are taken as reported in that table, and D and trimming were inferred from the DNA itself. This sample holds 250,000 to 350,000 clones; approximately 15% were observed only once. Around 0.015% of the sample belongs to the ten largest clones.

Each donor gave one peripheral blood draw, approximately 100 mL on average, collected into heparinised tubes. A BD FACSAria II was used to sort naive, central memory, regulatory and stem cell-like memory CD4+ T cells with a panel that included CD45RO, CCR7, CD25, CD127, CD95 and CD27. All sorted populations exceeded 95% purity. PBMCs were isolated immediately by Lymphoprep density gradient centrifugation and stained directly without culture. So that batch effects would be minimized, each experiment stained and sorted samples in pairs, pairing one healthy donor with one patient. The rearrangement joined TRBV21-1 to TRBJ1-4; whether TRBD1, the table's D call, matches the DNA was not checked. TRBV21-1 is shown as a pseudogene. Sequenced material: naive CD4+ T cells from blood. In the paper's terms, the cell subset or site label means: true naive CD4+ T cells. This TCR was sampled from a man aged 18 to 29 with type 1 diabetes. CDR3 loop: CASSKAGQGCEKLFF. The DNA sequence is as follows: TGTGCCAGCAGCAAAGCAGGACAGGGTTGCGAAAAACTGTTTTTT.